This T cell receptor beta chain came from a study of blood T cell repertoires in COVID-19. Some clones are missing from TCRdb's copy, which holds only in-frame ones; the method was immunoSEQ multiplex PCR. This table has about 95,000 clones, around 86% appearing once. The origin of this receptor is a woman in her seventies with acute or convalescent COVID-19. The sequenced material came from peripheral blood.

The CDR3 is CATSRDAGGSDTQYF. CDR3 DNA sequence: TGTGCCACCAGCAGAGATGCGGGAGGGTCAGATACGCAGTATTTT. The chain links TRBV15 to TRBJ2-3, with 9 bases identical to TRBD2. This CDR3 comprises 15 residues. Germline V lookup: CDR1 LNHNV, CDR2 YYDKDF (reference sequence). The V and J ends lost 0 bases and 4 bases, in that order; junction bases with no gene match: 2.